The 11 T cell receptor beta chains below were found in one sample sequenced in a study of cytomegalovirus exposure and HLA in healthy donors. The PCR was carried out with 60 Vbeta primers and 13 Jbeta primers. TCRdb keeps only in-frame clones here, not all; method: immunoSEQ multiplex PCR. In the table there are around 130,000 clones, 84% of which are singletons. What was sequenced was PBMCs. The receptors were gathered from a woman between 18 and 29 years old in good health and CMV-seropositive.

J is TRBJ2-7 and V is TRBV21-1; the table calls TRBD2, which could not be checked here. TRBV21-1 is listed as a pseudogene. CDR3 length equals 15 residues. The CDR3 reads CASSNGLAGNHEQYF. DNA of the CDR3: TGTGCCAGCAGCAACGGACTAGCGGGGAACCACGAGCAGTACTTC.

This rearrangement joins TRBV4-1 to TRBJ2-1; 10 bases align to TRBD2. Trimming removed 0 bases from V and 8 bases from J; junction bases left unmatched: 7. Germline lookup yields CDR1 MGHRA and CDR2 YSYEKL. The CDR3 is 16 residues long. The CDR3 DNA reads as TGCGCCAGCAGCCAAGAAGCGGGGGGGCAGGGCCATGAGCAGTTCTTC. Protein sequence: CASSQEAGGQGHEQFF.

The chain employs TRBV7-9 and TRBJ2-7; no clear D gene. Looked up from germline, CDR1 is SEHNR and CDR2 is FQNEAQ (reference sequence). V shed 3 bases and J shed 5 bases, with 14 bases lying between them. This CDR3 contains 14 residues. CDR3 DNA sequence: TGTGCCAGCAGCTTCAATCGCGAAGAGAACGAGCAGTACTTC. It yields the protein CASSFNREENEQYF.

This clone has more than one count but fewer than ten. The rearrangement joins TRBV19 to TRBJ2-7; 8 bases are a match to TRBD2. The junction had 8 bases not matched to a gene; V was cut back by 8 bases and J by 2 bases. The CDR3 is 14 residues long. Looked up from germline, CDR1 is LNHDA and CDR2 is SQIVND (reference sequence). The CDR3 coding sequence is TGTGCCAGTGCGAAGGGAGCGGGGGCCTACGAGCAGTACTTC. Its protein product is CASAKGAGAYEQYF. Combining the CDR3 with reference TRBV19 and TRBJ2-7 gives the whole variable domain DGGITQSPKYLFRKEGQNVTLSCEQNLNHDAMYWYRQDPGQGLRLIYYSQIVNDFQKGDIAEGYSVSREKKESFPLTVTSAQKNPTAFYLCASAKGAGAYEQYFGPGTRLTVT.

The gene calls are TRBV11-3 and TRBJ2-1, with D possibly being TRBD2 (6 bases). Between the trimmed V and J ends, which lost 5 bases and 3 bases, there was a span of 14 bases. Germline V gene sequence: CDR1 SGHNT, CDR2 YENEEA. This CDR3 has 15 residues. The CDR3 protein is CASSPGREDYNEQFF. CDR3 in DNA: TGTGCCAGCAGCCCCGGAAGGGAGGACTACAATGAGCAGTTCTTC. The full variable domain, rest sourced from reference TRBV11-3 and TRBJ2-1, is EAGVVQSPRYKIIEKKQPVAFWCNPISGHNTLYWYLQNLGQGPELLIRYENEEAVDDSQLPKDRFSAERLKGVDSTLKIQPAELGDSAVYLCASSPGREDYNEQFFGPGTRLTVL.

The genes are TRBV18 and TRBJ2-3, with 12 bases aligning to TRBD1. The CDR3 totals 14 residues. Germline-derived CDR1 and CDR2 are KGHSH and LQKENI. J lost 6 bases, V lost 6 bases, and 4 bases had no gene match. The CDR3 nucleotides are TGTGCCAGCTCTGTGGGACAGGGGGCCGATACGCAGTATTTT. Protein sequence: CASSVGQGADTQYF.

The rearrangement joins TRBV5-6 to TRBJ2-5; 8 bases line up with TRBD2. J gave up 4 bases and V 1 base, and 9 bases lay outside the gene matches. The CDR3 totals 16 residues. In germline, CDR1 is SGHDT, CDR2 YYEEEE. The CDR3 region is CASSLNDPGGPETQYF. CDR3 coding DNA: TGTGCCAGCAGCTTGAACGATCCGGGGGGGCCAGAGACCCAGTACTTC.

This chain links TRBV7-3 with TRBJ2-5, with no clear D. Deletions cut 1 base from V and 4 bases from J, with 7 bases between. This CDR3 contains 13 residues. Germline values: CDR1 SGHTA, CDR2 FQGTGA. The CDR3 nucleotides read TGTGCCAGCAGCTTAAGTTTCGGAGAGACCCAGTACTTC. It is translated as CASSLSFGETQYF. The full variable domain, in which reference TRBV7-3 and TRBJ2-5 provide the parts outside the CDR3, is GAGVSQTPSNKVTEKGKYVELRCDPISGHTALYWYRQSLGQGPEFLIYFQGTGAADDSGLPNDRFFAVRPEGSVSTLKIQRTERGDSAVYLCASSLSFGETQYFGPGTRLLVL.

The chain uses TRBV25-1 and TRBJ1-2; 10 nucleotides align to TRBD1. The CDR3 extends over 14 amino acids. CDR1 and CDR2 from the germline V gene are MGHDK and SYGVNS. V was pared by 5 bases and J by 10 bases, with 10 bases of the junction left unmatched. Written as DNA, the CDR3 is TGTGCCAGCAGTAAACCCGGACAGGGGGGATCCTACACCTTC. Its protein product is CASSKPGQGGSYTF.

The chain employs TRBV5-6 and TRBJ1-5; unclear D gene. With 1 base removed from V and 9 bases from J, the gap between germline ends came to 8 bases. Germline V gene lookup returns CDR1 SGHDT and CDR2 YYEEEE. The CDR3 length is 12 residues. CDR3 sequence (DNA): TGTGCCAGCAGCTTGTCGGGGATGCCCCAGCATTTT. This codes for CASSLSGMPQHF.

The chain carries TRBV30 and TRBJ2-2, with 7 positions matching TRBD1. Germline V gene sequence: CDR1 GTSNPN, CDR2 SVGIG (reference sequence). The CDR3 loop spans 16 amino acids. The V gene end was trimmed by 0 bases and the J gene end by 4 bases; junction bases not matched to a gene: 8. The CDR3 DNA reads as TGTGCCTGGAGTGTATTAGGGGGCTCCTTCACCGGGGAGCTGTTTTTT. The encoded protein is CAWSVLGGSFTGELFF.